Sequencing of this TCR beta chain was carried out in a study of blood T cell repertoires in COVID-19 (dated by TCRdb to the early 2020s). Concerning the study at large: The collaborator samples originated in the United States, Italy and Spain and spanned the acute and convalescent phases of COVID-19. The material from the prospective study consisted of cDNA or gDNA derived from T cells, B-cell-depleted T cells, or PBMCs. Deeply sampled blood TCRbeta repertoires from subjects exposed to, actively infected with, or recovered from COVID-19 were included in the dataset. The repertoires were released in a freely available public database intended as a resource for research on the immune response to SARS-CoV-2. The samples were drawn from two sources: the first 160 participants of the ongoing ImmuneRACE study, and over 1,000 subjects contributed by 6 global collaborators. A de-identified subject ID, COVID-19 status, age in years and sex were almost always included in the sample metadata. HLA class I and class II types, where available, came from metadata supplied by the sample provider rather than from assay-based typing. Beyond this particular receptor, the publication reports: The quantity of clinical and demographic metadata differed by source and by participant and was supplied without curation.

Participants in the prospective study were aged roughly 18 to 89 years, lived in over 20 United States geographic areas, and enrolled through a virtual design. To assign participants to cohorts, the prospective study relied on clinical history that participants themselves reported in a screening survey and a study questionnaire. A participant counted as exposed if, within 2 weeks of entering the study, that participant had been in contact with someone who had a PCR-confirmed or clinician-diagnosed COVID-19 case. Each participant in the prospective study had whole blood, serum and a nasopharyngeal or oropharyngeal swab collected by mobile phlebotomists. Prospective study participants could optionally give additional blood draws and questionnaires over an approximately 2-month period. Before DNA extraction, blood samples from the prospective study were shipped at room temperature or frozen. V was cut back by 0 bases and J by 1 base, leaving a gap of 7 bases between them. There are 14 amino acids in the CDR3, from cysteine to phenylalanine inclusive. The read is trimmed to its CDR3 DNA, 42 bases read in frame from base 1. Taken from the germline V gene, the CDR1 and CDR2 loops are SGDLS and YYNGEE.

With regard to this clone: It lacks a known antigen. No base qualities exist here, and no much larger clone lies one base off it.

TCRbeta CDR3 regions were amplified from genomic DNA using the immunoSEQ Assay, a bias-controlled multiplex PCR. Per the source publication's procedure: Within the assay, amplification of reference gene primers was used to estimate how many nucleated cells each sample contained. Sequence reads were collapsed and filtered to measure the absolute abundance of every unique TCRbeta CDR3 rearrangement. For each sample, productive Simpson clonality was calculated as the square root of Simpson's diversity index over productive rearrangements. This immuneACCESS table, as held by TCRdb, lists in-frame sequences with V and J called but not all clones. Of the missing ones, under half trace to an unresolved V gene in checked studies; the others have no known cause. V and J calls and clone size come straight from that table; D and trimming were deduced from the DNA. For this sample the table gives hundreds of thousands of clones, of which roughly 80% were detected only once. Roughly 5.3% of the sample is in the top ten clones.

The rearranged segments are TRBV9 and TRBJ1-1; TRBD1 is a weak D gene call, 5 bases matching. The sequenced sample was PBMCs or T cells enriched from blood (not recorded which). The clonotype was recovered from a man in his forties or fifties who had been exposed to COVID-19. The CDR3 region: CASSVATGNTEAFF. The sequenced DNA: TGTGCCAGCAGCGTAGCTACAGGGAACACTGAAGCTTTCTTT.